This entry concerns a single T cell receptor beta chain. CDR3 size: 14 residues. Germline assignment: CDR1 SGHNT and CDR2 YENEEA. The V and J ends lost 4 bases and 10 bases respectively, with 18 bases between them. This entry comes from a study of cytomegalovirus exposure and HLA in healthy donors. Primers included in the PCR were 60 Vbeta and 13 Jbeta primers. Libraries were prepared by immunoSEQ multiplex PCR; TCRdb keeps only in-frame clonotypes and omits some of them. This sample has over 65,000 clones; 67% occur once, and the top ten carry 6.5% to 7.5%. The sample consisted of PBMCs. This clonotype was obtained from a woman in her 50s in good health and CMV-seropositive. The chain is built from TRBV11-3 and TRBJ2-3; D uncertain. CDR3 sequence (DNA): TGTGCCAGCAGCTCCGGTCGGAGCTCTCCAGCGCAGTATTTT. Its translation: CASSSGRSSPAQYF.